The 4 T cell receptor beta chains in this list originate from one sample, sequenced in a study of cytomegalovirus exposure and HLA in healthy donors. PCR primers comprised 60 Vbeta and 13 Jbeta primers. Assay used: immunoSEQ multiplex PCR; TCRdb lists only in-frame clones, some missing. The data show around 120,000 clones, around four fifths seen once. Sequencing input: PBMCs. These receptors all stem from a boy aged 5-17 years in good health and CMV-seronegative.

The chain has TRBV7-2 and TRBJ1-5; the D is unclear. The V end was cut by 1 base, the J end by 7 bases, with 8 bases between. Germline V lookup: CDR1 SGHTA, CDR2 FQGNSA. The CDR3 contains 13 residues. The DNA for the CDR3 is TGTGCCAGCAGCTTAGGGCAGGCCCAGCCCCAGCATTTT. This sequence encodes CASSLGQAQPQHF.

This clone has just a few counts. The V and J genes are TRBV19 and TRBJ2-1; 7 bases are shared with TRBD2. The CDR3 loop spans 15 amino acids. V shed 3 bases, J shed 4 bases, and the junction held 6 bases outside the gene matches. Germline lookup yields CDR1 LNHDA and CDR2 SQIVND (reference sequence). CDR3 nucleotide sequence: TGTGCCAGTAGTATGCGTCTGGGAGGGTACAATGAGCAGTTCTTC. This gives the protein CASSMRLGGYNEQFF. Together with reference TRBV19 and TRBJ2-1, the CDR3 gives the full variable domain: DGGITQSPKYLFRKEGQNVTLSCEQNLNHDAMYWYRQDPGQGLRLIYYSQIVNDFQKGDIAEGYSVSREKKESFPLTVTSAQKNPTAFYLCASSMRLGGYNEQFFGPGTRLTVL.

This clone was seen just once. The chain links TRBV28 to TRBJ1-5, with TRBD1 identical over 9 bases. From germline, CDR1 is MDHEN and CDR2 SYDVKM. There are 13 residues in the CDR3. V lost 6 bases and J lost 8; bases outside the gene matches: 5. CDR3 nucleotides: TGTGCCAGCAGCAGGGGACAGGGTGAGCCCCAGCATTTT. It encodes CASSRGQGEPQHF.

The V and J genes are TRBV4-1 and TRBJ1-1, with TRBD1 as a possible D gene (5 bases). This CDR3 spans 16 amino acids. V dropped 4 bases and J dropped 4 bases, with 19 bases sitting between them. Germline assignment: CDR1 MGHRA and CDR2 YSYEKL. The CDR3 protein is CASSLTGDGGSTEAFF. The DNA of the CDR3 is TGCGCCAGCAGCCTGACGGGGGACGGCGGGAGCACTGAAGCTTTCTTT.